What follows is one T cell receptor (beta chain) and its context. Its antigen is currently unknown. This specimen belongs to a study of memory CD4+ T cells and cytomegalovirus serostatus. Regarding the study as a whole: Suggested: most of the CMV-linked TCR signature lies in CD4+ memory cells.

Profiled with immunoSEQ multiplex PCR; TCRdb holds only in-frame clones, not every one. This table holds about 58,000 clones, approximately 82% found once. Single viable CD3+CD4+CD8-CD45RO+ cells were sorted as the memory CD4+ T cells. Serostatus was set by detecting CMV pp150, pp28, p38, p52 IgG. Positive selection with CD4 microbeads enriched total CD4+ T cells. This sequence was found in an adult in good health and CMV-seronegative. Some clones in this sample may be carry-over from other donors' samples. The sequencing input was memory CD4+ T cells from blood.

The CDR3 loop reads CASSLETLGTQYF. The CDR3 region has the DNA TGTGCCAGCAGCTTAGAGACCCTGGGTACGCAGTATTTT. The V call is TRBV7-2, the J call TRBJ2-3, with D hard to call. The CDR3 length is 13 residues. Trimming took off 1 base at V and 8 bases at J, with 10 bases between the two ends. Germline-derived CDR1 and CDR2 are SGHTA and FQGNSA.